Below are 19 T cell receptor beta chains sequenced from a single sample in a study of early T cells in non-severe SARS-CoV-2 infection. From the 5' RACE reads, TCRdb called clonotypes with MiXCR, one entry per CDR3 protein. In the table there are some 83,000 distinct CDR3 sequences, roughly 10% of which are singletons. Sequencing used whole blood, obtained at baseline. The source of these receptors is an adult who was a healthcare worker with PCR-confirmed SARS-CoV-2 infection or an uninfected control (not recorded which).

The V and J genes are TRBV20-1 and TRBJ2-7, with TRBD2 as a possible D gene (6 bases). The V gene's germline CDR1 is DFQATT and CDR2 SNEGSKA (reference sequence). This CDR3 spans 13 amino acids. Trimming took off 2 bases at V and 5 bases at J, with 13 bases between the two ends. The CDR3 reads CSARSSGENEQYF. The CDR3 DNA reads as TGCAGTGCTAGATCGTCGGGAGAGAACGAGCAGTACTTC.

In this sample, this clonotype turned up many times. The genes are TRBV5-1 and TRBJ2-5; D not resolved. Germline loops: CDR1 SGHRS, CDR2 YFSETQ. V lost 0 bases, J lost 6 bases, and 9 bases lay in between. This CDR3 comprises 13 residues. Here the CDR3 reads CASSLAVEKTQYF. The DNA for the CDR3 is TGCGCCAGCAGCTTGGCGGTAGAGAAGACCCAGTACTTC.

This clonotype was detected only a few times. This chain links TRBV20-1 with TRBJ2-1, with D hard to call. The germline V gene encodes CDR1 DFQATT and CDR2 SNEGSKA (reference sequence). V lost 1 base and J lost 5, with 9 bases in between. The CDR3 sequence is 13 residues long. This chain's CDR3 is CSARGNPDNEQFF. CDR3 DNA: TGCAGTGCTAGAGGCAACCCGGACAATGAGCAGTTCTTC.

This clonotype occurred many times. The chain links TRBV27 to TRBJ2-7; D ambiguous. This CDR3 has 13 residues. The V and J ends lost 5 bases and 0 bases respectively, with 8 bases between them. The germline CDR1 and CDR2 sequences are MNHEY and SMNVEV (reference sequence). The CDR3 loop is CASSATYSYEQYF. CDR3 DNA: TGTGCCAGCAGTGCGACATACTCCTACGAGCAGTACTTC.

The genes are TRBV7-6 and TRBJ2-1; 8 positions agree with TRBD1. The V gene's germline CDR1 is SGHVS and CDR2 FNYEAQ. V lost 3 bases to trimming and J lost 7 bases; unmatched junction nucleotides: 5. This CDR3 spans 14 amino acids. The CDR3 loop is CASSLTGAGNEQFF. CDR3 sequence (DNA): TGTGCCAGCAGCTTGACAGGGGCGGGAAATGAGCAGTTCTTC.

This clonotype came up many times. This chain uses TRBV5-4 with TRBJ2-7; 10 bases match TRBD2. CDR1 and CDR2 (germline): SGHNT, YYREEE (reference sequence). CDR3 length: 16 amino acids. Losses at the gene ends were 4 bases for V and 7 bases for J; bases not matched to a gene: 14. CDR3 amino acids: CASSPRSGRAFSEQYF. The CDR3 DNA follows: TGTGCCAGCAGCCCCCGAAGCGGGAGGGCCTTTAGTGAGCAGTACTTC.

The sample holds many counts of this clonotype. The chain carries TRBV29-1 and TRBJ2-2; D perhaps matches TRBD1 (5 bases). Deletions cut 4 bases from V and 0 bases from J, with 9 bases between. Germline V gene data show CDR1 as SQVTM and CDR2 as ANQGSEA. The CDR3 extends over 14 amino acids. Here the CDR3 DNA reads TGCAGCGTTGTTTGGGGCCCGAACACCGGGGAGCTGTTTTTT. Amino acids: CSVVWGPNTGELFF.

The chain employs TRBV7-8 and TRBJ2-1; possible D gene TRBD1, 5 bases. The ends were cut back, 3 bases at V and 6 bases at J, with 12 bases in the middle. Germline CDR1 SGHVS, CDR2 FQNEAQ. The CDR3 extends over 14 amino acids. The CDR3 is CASSFMSQGNEQFF. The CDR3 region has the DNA TGTGCCAGCAGCTTCATGAGCCAGGGCAATGAGCAGTTCTTC.

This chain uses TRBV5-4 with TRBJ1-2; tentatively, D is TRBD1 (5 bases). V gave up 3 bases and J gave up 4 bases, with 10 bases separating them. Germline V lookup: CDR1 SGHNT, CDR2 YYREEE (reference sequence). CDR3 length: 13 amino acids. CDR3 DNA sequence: TGTGCCAGCAGCTCCGACAGTCTCTATGGCTACACCTTC. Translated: CASSSDSLYGYTF.

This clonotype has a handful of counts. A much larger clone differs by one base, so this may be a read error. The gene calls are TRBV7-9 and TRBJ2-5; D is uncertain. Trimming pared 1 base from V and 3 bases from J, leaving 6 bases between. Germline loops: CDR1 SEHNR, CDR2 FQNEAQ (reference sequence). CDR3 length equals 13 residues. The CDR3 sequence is CASSLGNEETQYF. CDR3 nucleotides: TGTGCCAGCAGCTTAGGGAACGAAGAGACCCAGTACTTC.

As DNA, the CDR3 is TGTGCCAGCAGCTTTAGCGGGACTCCCACAGATACGCAGTATTTT. Its protein product is CASSFSGTPTDTQYF. The chain recombines TRBV11-3 with TRBJ2-3; TRBD2 agrees at 8 bases. Germline assignment: CDR1 SGHNT and CDR2 YENEEA. The CDR3 is 15 residues long. The J segment lost 2 bases and the V segment lost 3 bases, leaving 4 bases of the junction unmatched.

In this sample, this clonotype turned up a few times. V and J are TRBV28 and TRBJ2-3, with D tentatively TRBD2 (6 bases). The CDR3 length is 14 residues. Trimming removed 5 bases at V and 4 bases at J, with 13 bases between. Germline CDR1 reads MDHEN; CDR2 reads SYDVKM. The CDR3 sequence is CASSGGSNSDTQYF. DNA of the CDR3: TGTGCCAGCAGTGGGGGGAGTAACTCAGATACGCAGTATTTT.

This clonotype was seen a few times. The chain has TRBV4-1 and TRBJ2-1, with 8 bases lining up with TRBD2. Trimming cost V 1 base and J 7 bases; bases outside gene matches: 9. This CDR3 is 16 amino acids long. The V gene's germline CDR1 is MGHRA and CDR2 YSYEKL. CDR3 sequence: CASSQATSGGGNEQFF. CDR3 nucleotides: TGCGCCAGCAGCCAAGCAACTAGCGGCGGGGGAAATGAGCAGTTCTTC.

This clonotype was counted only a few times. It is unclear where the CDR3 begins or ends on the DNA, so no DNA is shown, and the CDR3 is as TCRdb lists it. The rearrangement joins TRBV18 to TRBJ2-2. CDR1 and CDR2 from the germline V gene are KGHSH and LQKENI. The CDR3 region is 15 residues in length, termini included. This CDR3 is CASSPPDFGAGELFF.

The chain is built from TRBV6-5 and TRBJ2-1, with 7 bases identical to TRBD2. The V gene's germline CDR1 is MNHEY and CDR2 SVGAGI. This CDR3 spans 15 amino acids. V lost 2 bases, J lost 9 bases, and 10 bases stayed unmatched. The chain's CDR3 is CASSYQGGASIEQFF. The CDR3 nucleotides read TGTGCCAGCAGTTACCAGGGAGGGGCTTCGATTGAGCAGTTCTTC.

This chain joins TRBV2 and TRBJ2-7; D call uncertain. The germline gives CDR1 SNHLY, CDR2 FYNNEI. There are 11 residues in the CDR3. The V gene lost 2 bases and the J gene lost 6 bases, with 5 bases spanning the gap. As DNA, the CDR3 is TGTGCCAGCAGTGAATGGCTCGAGCAGTACTTC. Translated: CASSEWLEQYF.

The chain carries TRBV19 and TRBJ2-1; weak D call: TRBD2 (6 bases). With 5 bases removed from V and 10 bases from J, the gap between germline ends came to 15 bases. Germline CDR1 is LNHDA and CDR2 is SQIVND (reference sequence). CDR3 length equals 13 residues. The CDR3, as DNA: TGTGCCAGTAGTGGCCTGTCGGGAGACGAGCAGTTCTTC. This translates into CASSGLSGDEQFF.

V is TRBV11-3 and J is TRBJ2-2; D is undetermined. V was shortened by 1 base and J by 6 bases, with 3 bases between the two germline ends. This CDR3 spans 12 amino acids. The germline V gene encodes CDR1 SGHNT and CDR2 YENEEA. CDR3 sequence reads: CASSLVPGELFF. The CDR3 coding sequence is TGTGCCAGCAGCTTAGTTCCCGGGGAGCTGTTTTTT.

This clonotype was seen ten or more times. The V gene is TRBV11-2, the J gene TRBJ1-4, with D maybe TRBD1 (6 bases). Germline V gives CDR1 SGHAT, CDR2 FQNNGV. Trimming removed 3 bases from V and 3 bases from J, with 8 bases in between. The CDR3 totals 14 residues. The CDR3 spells CASSFDRPNEKLFF. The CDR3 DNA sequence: TGTGCCAGCAGCTTTGACAGGCCTAATGAAAAACTGTTTTTT. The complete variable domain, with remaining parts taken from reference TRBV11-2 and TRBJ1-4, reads EAGVAQSPRYKIIEKRQSVAFWCNPISGHATLYWYQQILGQGPKLLIQFQNNGVVDDSQLPKDRFSAERLKGVDSTLKIQPAKLEDSAVYLCASSFDRPNEKLFFGSGTQLSVL.